This is a list of T cell receptor beta chains from one sample in a study of shared clonotypes between healthy human individuals. The table came from immunoSEQ multiplex PCR; TCRdb's copy has only in-frame clones and leaves some out. The sample records 2.5 million or so clones, about 92% being singletons. The specimen was naive CD4+ T cells sorted from blood. Receptor source: a man between 18 and 35 years old in good health. Each CDR3 is given with its conserved first and last residue. The listing skips clone size in some rows; elsewhere it reads once, few, many or a size class.

>14|TRBV10-1|.
CASSGTGGSYEQYF
>16|TRBV15|.
CATSSVGRGRDQPQHF
>15|TRBV4-3|.
CASSQDVTATDTQYF
>16|TRBV6-6|.
CASRSGTGARGDTQYF
>12|TRBV6-1|.
CAIMGWKDEQFF
>14|TRBV30|few
CAWRGPGTNQPQHF
>13|TRBV9|few
CASSSREFTEAFF
>17|TRBV18|.
CASSTKPGLEGHNEQFF
>15|TRBV4-3|.
CASSQDRGLSYEQYF
>15|TRBV6-1|.
CASSALLAGSHEQYF
>15|TRBV7-8|once
CASSLGRKRPYEQYF
>14|TRBV18|.
CASSPLDGVETQYF
>15|TRBV5-1|.
CASSFGTGGYNEQFF
>12|TRBV7-8|.
CASSLNANIQYF
>16|TRBV21-1|.
CASSSKGRGLDNEQFF
>14|TRBV5-1|.
CASSLEGVNTEAFF
>15|TRBV19|.
CASSILGGSRAEAFF
>14|TRBV6-5|.
CASSYSMLNTEAFF
>15|TRBV5-1|.
CASSLYQEAGNTIYF
>14|TRBV4-3|.
CASSQGLKNTEAFF
>13|TRBV2|.
CASSEAGRGEQFF
>14|TRBV10-3|.
CAIGGDLSSYEQYF
>17|TRBV18|.
CASSPVGSGRFDNEQFF
>13|TRBV18|.
CASSPPTVEVYTF
>12|TRBV19|.
CASSQGDYEQYF
>14|TRBV5-8|.
CASSLAIGKTEAFF
>12|TRBV29-1|.
CSVENRDYGYTF
>16|TRBV15|.
CATSSELAGGNNEQFF